A single T cell receptor (beta chain) is shown here with its context. Its antigen specificity is not known. Per-nucleotide qualities are absent, and no much larger clonotype sits a single base away. Measured from the cysteine to the phenylalanine, the CDR3 is 11 residues long. Only CDR3 DNA remains: 33 bases, in frame from the first base. CDR1 and CDR2 were assigned from the germline V gene as MDHEN and SYDVKM. V and J are truncated by 6 bases and 3 bases respectively, leaving an intervening sequence of 5 bases. Using the deep immunoSEQ assay, TCR CDR3 regions were amplified from genomic DNA by multiplex PCR. For each cell subset, the extracted genomic DNA was distributed evenly across all wells of several immunoSEQ 96-well plates, and each plate served as one replicate. Each replicate PCR for sorted subsets received about 0.2 ug genomic DNA, equal to tens of thousands of T cell genomes. Purified libraries were measured with a Qubit 3.0 fluorometer, size-checked on a Bioanalyzer 2100, and measured again with the KAPA Library Quantification kit. Each immunoSEQ 96-well plate was sequenced on its own single-read 150-cycle Illumina NextSeq 550 flow cell. On the study's bioinformatics: Because the immunoSEQ output included only junctional sequences and no quality scores, the filtering could not be the same as the filtering used for full-length reads. To assign V/J genes and CDR3, sequences were annotated against IMGT germline references using PyIR, a Python wrapper for IgBLAST v1.9. Reads were filtered out if the reads had weak V/J assignments (E-value above 1e-6), no CDR3, stop codons, out-of-frame junctions, or ambiguous translated residues. V3J clonotypes were defined as sequences sharing an identical inferred V gene, J gene, and CDR3 amino acid sequence. Percentage overlap between repertoires was computed as shared unique clonotypes divided by the size of the smaller repertoire. Richness of each repertoire was evaluated using RTK rarefaction, the Chao1 estimator, and Recon v2.1 estimates of unobserved clonotypes. Generation probabilities were computed with OLGA for all TCRbeta clonotypes obtained by the gDNA method from several donors. What TCRdb holds here is the immuneACCESS table cut down to in-frame rearrangements. Part of the clones is not present; checked against another copy, under half of the missing clones reflect an unresolved V gene, and the others are unexplained. Clonal size and the V and J genes are those of that table, whereas D and trimming came from the DNA. The sample table shows under 600,000 clones, and less than 98% are seen once. The leading ten clones occupy roughly 0.05% of the sample.

This sample is drawn from a study of shared clonotypes between healthy human individuals (dated by TCRdb to the early 2020s). Regarding the study in general: The cohort included a few men and a couple of women between 18 and 49 years of age. Leukapheresis yielded between about 0.85 and 10 billion PBMCs per donor. Per donor, three plates each were used for CD4 naive and CD4 memory, two for CD8 naive, and one for CD8 memory. To increase sequencing depth and limit assay-specific biases, TCR repertoire library preparation and sequencing were carried out by different laboratories using diverse techniques. The study deeply sequenced blood TCR repertoires of several healthy adults to estimate repertoire size and the extent of clonotype sharing between individuals. Study-wide conclusions, independent of this receptor: Larger estimated clonotype richness was generally found for naive subsets than for memory subsets. The small number of donors limited the genetic and exposure-history diversity represented. Pairwise subsampling indicated that sequencing depth was expected to affect the degree of clonotype sharing among donors. Compared with non-shared clonotypes, the clonotypes found in all four sorted-subset donors had higher generation probabilities. Sampling was limited to blood, and TCR repertoires in tissue likely differ from TCR repertoires in blood. Even with the large sequencing depth, rarefaction of the sorted-subset datasets indicated that sequencing was incomplete. When a handful of donors were compared, the shared fraction of clonotypes was about 5.2% for naive CD4, over 3% for naive CD8, 2.3% for memory CD4, and approximately 0.4% for memory CD8.

Donors were healthy HIV-negative adults with no recently reported acute infections or vaccinations. Every donor was a Caucasian adult residing in Nashville, Tennessee, USA. CD4+ T cells were enriched through magnetic negative selection, after which naive cells were positively selected on CD45RA and the remaining negative fraction served as the memory subset. Blood was collected by leukapheresis, and PBMCs were isolated by Ficoll-Histopaque density gradient centrifugation and then cryopreserved in liquid nitrogen vapor phase. Analytical flow cytometry was used to check the purity and quantity of every magnetically sorted T cell population. Genomic DNA was isolated from each sorted fraction and quantified by UV absorbance on a Nanodrop 2000c.

The sequence came from a young woman in good health. The sequence is built from TRBV28 and TRBJ1-1; the D gene remains uncertain. Sequencing input: naive CD4+ T cells sorted from blood. According to the study, the label for this sample's cell subset or site signals: CD45RA+ positively selected. The CDR3 protein sequence reads: CASREYTEAFF. The nucleotide sequence reads as follows: TGTGCCAGCAGAGAATACACTGAAGCTTTCTTT.